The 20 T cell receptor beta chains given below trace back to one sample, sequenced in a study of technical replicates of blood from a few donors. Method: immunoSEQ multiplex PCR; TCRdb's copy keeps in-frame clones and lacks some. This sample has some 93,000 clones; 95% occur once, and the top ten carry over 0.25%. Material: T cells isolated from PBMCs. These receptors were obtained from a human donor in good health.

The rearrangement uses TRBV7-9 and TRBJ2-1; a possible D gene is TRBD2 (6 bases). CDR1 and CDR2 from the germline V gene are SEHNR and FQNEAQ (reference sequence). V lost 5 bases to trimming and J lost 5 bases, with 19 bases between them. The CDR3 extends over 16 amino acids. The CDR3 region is CASSQLEGPTHNEQFF. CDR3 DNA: TGTGCCAGCAGCCAGTTGGAGGGGCCTACTCACAATGAGCAGTTCTTC.

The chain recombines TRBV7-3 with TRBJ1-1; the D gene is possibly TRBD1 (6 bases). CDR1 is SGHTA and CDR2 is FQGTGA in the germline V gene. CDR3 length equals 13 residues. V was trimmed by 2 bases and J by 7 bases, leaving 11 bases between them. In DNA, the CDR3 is TGTGCCAGCAGCTTATCCCAGGGGATTGAAGCTTTCTTT. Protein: CASSLSQGIEAFF.

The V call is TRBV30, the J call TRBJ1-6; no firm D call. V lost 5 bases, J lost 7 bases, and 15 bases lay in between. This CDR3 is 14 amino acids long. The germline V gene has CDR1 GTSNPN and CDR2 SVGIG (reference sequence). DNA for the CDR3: TGTGCCTGGGAGGAACCGACTATGAATTCACCCCTCCACTTT. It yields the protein CAWEEPTMNSPLHF.

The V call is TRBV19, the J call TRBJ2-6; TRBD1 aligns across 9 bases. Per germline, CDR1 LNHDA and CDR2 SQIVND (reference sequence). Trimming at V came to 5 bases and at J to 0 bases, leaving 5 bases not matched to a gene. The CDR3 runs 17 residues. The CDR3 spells CASSRQGGISGANVLTF. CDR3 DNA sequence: TGTGCCAGTAGTCGACAGGGGGGCATCTCTGGGGCCAACGTCCTGACTTTC.

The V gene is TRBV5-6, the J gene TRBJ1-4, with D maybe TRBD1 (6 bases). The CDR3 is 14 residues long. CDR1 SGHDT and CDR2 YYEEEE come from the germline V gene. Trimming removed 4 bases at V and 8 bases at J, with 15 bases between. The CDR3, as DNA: TGTGCCAGCAGCGACACAGGGTCGTTGGAAAAACTGTTTTTT. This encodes CASSDTGSLEKLFF.

The CDR3 is CASSLGLAGAESRSIETQYF. The CDR3 bases are TGTGCCAGCAGCTTGGGACTAGCGGGAGCGGAGTCCAGGAGCATAGAGACCCAGTACTTC. The V gene is TRBV5-4, the J gene TRBJ2-5; 12 bases are shared with TRBD2. After removal of 0 bases from V and 4 bases from J, the junction contained 16 bases not matched to a gene. Germline-derived CDR1 and CDR2 are SGHNT and YYREEE (reference sequence). This CDR3 region has 20 residues. The variable domain in full, with the rest retrieved from reference TRBV5-4 and TRBJ2-5, is ETGVTQSPTHLIKTRGQQVTLRCSSQSGHNTVSWYQQALGQGPQFIFQYYREEENGRGNFPPRFSGLQFPNYSSELNVNALELDDSALYLCASSLGLAGAESRSIETQYFGPGTRLLVL.

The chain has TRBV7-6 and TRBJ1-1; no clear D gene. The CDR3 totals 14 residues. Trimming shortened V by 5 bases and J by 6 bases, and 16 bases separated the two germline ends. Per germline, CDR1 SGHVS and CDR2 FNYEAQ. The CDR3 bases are TGTGCCAGCAGCAAAAGCGGTCAGGTCGCTGAAGCTTTCTTT. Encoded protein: CASSKSGQVAEAFF.

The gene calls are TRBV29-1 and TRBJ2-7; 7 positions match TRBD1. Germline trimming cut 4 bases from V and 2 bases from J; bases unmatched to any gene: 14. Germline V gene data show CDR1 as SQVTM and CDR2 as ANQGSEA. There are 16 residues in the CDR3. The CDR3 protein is CSVGTSGQEVPYEQYF. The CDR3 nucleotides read TGCAGCGTTGGGACAAGCGGACAGGAGGTACCCTACGAGCAGTACTTC.

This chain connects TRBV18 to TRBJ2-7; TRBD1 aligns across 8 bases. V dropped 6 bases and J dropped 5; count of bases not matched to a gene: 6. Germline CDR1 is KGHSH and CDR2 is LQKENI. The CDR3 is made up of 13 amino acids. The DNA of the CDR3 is TGTGCCAGCTCCCCGGACAGGGTCCACGAGCAGTACTTC. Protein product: CASSPDRVHEQYF.

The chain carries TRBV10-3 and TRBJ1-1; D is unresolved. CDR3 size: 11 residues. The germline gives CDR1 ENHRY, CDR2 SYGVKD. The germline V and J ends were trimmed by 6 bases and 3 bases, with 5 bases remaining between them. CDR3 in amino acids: CAIRIDTEAFF. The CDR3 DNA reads TGTGCCATCAGAATAGACACTGAAGCTTTCTTT.

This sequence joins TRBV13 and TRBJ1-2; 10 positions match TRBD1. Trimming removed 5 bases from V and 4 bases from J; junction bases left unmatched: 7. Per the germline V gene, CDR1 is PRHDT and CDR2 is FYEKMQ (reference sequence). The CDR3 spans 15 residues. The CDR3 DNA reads TGTGCCAGCAGCCGAGGGGACAGGGGAAGCTATGGCTACACCTTC. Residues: CASSRGDRGSYGYTF. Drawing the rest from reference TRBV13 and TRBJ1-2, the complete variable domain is AAGVIQSPRHLIKEKRETATLKCYPIPRHDTVYWYQQGPGQDPQFLISFYEKMQSDKGSIPDRFSAQQFSDYHSELNMSSLELGDSALYFCASSRGDRGSYGYTFGSGTRLTVV.

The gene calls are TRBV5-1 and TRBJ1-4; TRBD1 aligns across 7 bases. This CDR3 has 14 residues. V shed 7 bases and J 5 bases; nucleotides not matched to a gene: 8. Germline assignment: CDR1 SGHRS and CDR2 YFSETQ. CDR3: CASGDRALNEKLFF. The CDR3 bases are TGCGCCAGCGGAGACAGGGCCCTAAATGAAAAACTGTTTTTT.

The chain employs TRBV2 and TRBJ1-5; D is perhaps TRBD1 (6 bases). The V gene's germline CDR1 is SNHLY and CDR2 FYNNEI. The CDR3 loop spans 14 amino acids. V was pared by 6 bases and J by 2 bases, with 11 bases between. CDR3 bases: TGTGCCAGCAGAAGAGGGGGTGGCAATCAGCCCCAGCATTTT. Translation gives CASRRGGGNQPQHF.

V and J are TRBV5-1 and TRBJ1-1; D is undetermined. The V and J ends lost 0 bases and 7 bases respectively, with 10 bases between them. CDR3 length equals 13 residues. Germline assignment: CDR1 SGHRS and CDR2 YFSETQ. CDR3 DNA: TGCGCCAGCAGCTTGGCGGTCTTCGGTGAAGCTTTCTTT. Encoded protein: CASSLAVFGEAFF.

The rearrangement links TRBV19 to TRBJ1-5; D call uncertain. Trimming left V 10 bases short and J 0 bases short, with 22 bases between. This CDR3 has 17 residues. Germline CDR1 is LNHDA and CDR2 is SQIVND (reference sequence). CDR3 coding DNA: TGTGCCACCTCAAGGCGGATGGAGCTATATAGCAATCAGCCCCAGCATTTT. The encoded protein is CATSRRMELYSNQPQHF. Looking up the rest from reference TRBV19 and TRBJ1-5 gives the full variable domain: DGGITQSPKYLFRKEGQNVTLSCEQNLNHDAMYWYRQDPGQGLRLIYYSQIVNDFQKGDIAEGYSVSREKKESFPLTVTSAQKNPTAFYLCATSRRMELYSNQPQHFGDGTRLSIL.

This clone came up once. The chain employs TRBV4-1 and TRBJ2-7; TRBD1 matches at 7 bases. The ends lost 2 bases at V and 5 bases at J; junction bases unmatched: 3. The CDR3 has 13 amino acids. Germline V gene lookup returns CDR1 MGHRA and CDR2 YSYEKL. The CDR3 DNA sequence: TGCGCCAGCAGCCAATTGACAGGGCACGAGCAGTACTTC. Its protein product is CASSQLTGHEQYF.

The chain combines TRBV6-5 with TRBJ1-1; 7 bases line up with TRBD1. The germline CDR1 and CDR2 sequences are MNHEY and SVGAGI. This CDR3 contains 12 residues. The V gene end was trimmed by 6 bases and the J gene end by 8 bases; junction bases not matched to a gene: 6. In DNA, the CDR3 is TGTGCCAGCAGAGGGACAGCTCGAGAAGCTTTCTTT. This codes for CASRGTAREAFF.

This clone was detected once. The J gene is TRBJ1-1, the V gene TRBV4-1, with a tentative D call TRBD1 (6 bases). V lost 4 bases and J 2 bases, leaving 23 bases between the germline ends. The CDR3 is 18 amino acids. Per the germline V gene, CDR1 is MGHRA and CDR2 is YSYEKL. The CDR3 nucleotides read TGCGCCAGCAGCCCCTATGAGACAGGTCGCGTGGGCAACACTGAAGCTTTCTTT. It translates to CASSPYETGRVGNTEAFF.

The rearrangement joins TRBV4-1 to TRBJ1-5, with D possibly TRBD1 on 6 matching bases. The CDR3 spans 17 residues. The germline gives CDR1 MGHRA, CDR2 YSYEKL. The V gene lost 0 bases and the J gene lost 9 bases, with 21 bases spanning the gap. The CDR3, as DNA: TGCGCCAGCAGCCAAGAAGCTTCCAGGGGTGGTTCGTGGCCCCAGCATTTT. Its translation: CASSQEASRGGSWPQHF.

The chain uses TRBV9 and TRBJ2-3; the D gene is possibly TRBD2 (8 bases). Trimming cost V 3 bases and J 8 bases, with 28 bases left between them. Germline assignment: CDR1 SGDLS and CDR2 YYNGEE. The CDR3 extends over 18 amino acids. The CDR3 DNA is TGTGCCAGCAGCGCGCCGCCAGGGGGACTAGTGGCATTGGGTACGCAGTATTTT. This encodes CASSAPPGGLVALGTQYF.